This T cell receptor beta chain originates from a study of T cell repertoires in ileal Crohn's disease. Findings and limits, study-wide: All patients with clonality above 26.8% had endoscopic recurrence. Compared with non-smokers, active smokers at surgery showed more clonal expansions.

Comment on this clone: The antigen is not known.

CDR1 and CDR2 (germline): MNHEY, SMNVEV (reference sequence). The ends lost 0 bases at V and 15 bases at J; junction bases unmatched: 5. This CDR3 contains 15 residues. Generated by immunoSEQ multiplex PCR, the TCRdb table keeps only in-frame clones and is missing some. The sample lists around 14,000 clones, about 78% seen once, with roughly 18% in the top ten. This receptor was taken from an adult with Crohn's disease. Sequencing was performed on ileal tissue. The chain carries TRBV27 and TRBJ2-4; 16 nucleotides match TRBD2. The CDR3 sequence: CASSLSGTSGRDLYF. As DNA, the CDR3 is TGTGCCAGCAGTTTATCTGGGACTAGCGGGAGGGATCTGTACTTC.